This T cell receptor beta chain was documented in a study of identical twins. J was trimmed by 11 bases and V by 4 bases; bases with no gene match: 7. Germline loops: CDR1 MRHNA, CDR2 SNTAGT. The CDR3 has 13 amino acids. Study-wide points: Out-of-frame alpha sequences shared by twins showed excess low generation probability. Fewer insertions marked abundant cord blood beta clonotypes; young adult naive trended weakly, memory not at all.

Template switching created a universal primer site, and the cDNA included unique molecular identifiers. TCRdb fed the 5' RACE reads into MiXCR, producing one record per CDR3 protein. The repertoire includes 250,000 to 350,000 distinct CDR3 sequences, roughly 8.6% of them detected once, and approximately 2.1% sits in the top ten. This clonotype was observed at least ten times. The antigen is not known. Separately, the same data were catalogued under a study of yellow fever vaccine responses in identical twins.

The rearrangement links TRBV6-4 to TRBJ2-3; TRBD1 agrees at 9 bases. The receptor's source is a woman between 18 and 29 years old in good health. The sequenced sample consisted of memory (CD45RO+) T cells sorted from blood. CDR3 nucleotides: TGTGCCAGCAGTGTGGGGGGACAGGGCGTGCAGTATTTT. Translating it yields CASSVGGQGVQYF.